These 22 T cell receptor beta chains were sequenced from one sample in a study of blood T cell repertoires in COVID-19. Assay used: immunoSEQ multiplex PCR; TCRdb lists only in-frame clones, some missing. The table has 55,000 to 75,000 clones, around 80% seen once. Sequencing used peripheral blood. The receptors shown here come from a man aged 55 to 70 with acute or convalescent COVID-19.

This clone was recorded once. V usage is TRBV6-5 and J usage is TRBJ1-1; D is perhaps TRBD1 (6 bases). The CDR3 is 14 residues long. V lost 6 bases to trimming and J lost 1 base, with 12 bases between them. Per germline, CDR1 MNHEY and CDR2 SVGAGI. The CDR3 loop reads CASRPGQQNTEAFF. For the CDR3, the DNA is TGTGCCAGCAGACCGGGACAACAGAACACTGAAGCTTTCTTT.

V usage is TRBV4-1 and J usage is TRBJ2-7; 7 bases line up with TRBD1. Germline CDR1 MGHRA, CDR2 YSYEKL. The V segment lost 1 base and the J segment 1 base; nucleotides outside the gene matches: 7. The CDR3 is 16 residues long. The CDR3 sequence is CASSQGGRRGSYEQYF. CDR3 nucleotide sequence: TGCGCCAGCAGCCAAGGAGGGCGCAGGGGGTCCTACGAGCAGTACTTC.

The chain is built from TRBV19 and TRBJ2-1, with TRBD2 matching 11 bases. Germline V CDR1 and CDR2: LNHDA, SQIVND (reference sequence). The V and J ends lost 4 bases and 4 bases, in that order; junction bases with no gene match: 9. CDR3 length: 17 amino acids. CDR3 region: CASSTYTLAGVYNEQFF. The CDR3 bases are TGTGCCAGTAGTACTTACACACTAGCGGGAGTATACAATGAGCAGTTCTTC.

V gene TRBV3-1 (or the pseudogene TRBV3-2) combines with J gene TRBJ2-1; 10 bases align to TRBD2. In germline, CDR1 is LGHDT, CDR2 YNNKEL (reference sequence). Trimming took 5 bases from V and 4 from J; bases not matched to a gene: 8. CDR3 size: 16 residues. The CDR3 DNA follows: TGTGCCAGCAGCTCACCGGGACTAGCGAATTACAATGAGCAGTTCTTC. This encodes CASSSPGLANYNEQFF.

The genes are TRBV28 and TRBJ2-7; D remains ambiguous. Germline CDR1 reads MDHEN; CDR2 reads SYDVKM. Trimming took off 6 bases at V and 5 bases at J, with 8 bases between the two ends. The CDR3 length is 11 residues. CDR3 protein: CASRIHDEQYF. The CDR3 DNA sequence: TGTGCCAGCAGGATACACGACGAGCAGTACTTC.

This clone was observed a handful of times. The genes are TRBV4-2 and TRBJ1-2, with 7 nucleotides matching TRBD1. The germline CDR1 and CDR2 sequences are LGHNA and YNFKEQ. This CDR3 region has 15 residues. V lost 4 bases, J lost 4 bases, and 9 bases stayed unmatched. The CDR3 DNA reads TGTGCCAGCAGCCGAGATGACAGGGCCTTCTATGGCTACACCTTC. Its translation: CASSRDDRAFYGYTF.

This clone was seen a single time. The V gene is TRBV28, the J gene TRBJ1-2; 9 bases are shared with TRBD1. Germline CDR1 MDHEN, CDR2 SYDVKM. The CDR3 extends over 16 amino acids. The junction had 12 bases not matched to a gene; V was cut back by 5 bases and J by 5 bases. The CDR3 nucleotides read TGTGCCAGCAGTATCACCCCCGGGACAGGGCGGTATGGCTACACCTTC. Translation: CASSITPGTGRYGYTF.

The chain uses TRBV27 and TRBJ2-2, with D possibly matching TRBD1 (6 bases). This CDR3 is 17 amino acids long. Per the germline V gene, CDR1 is MNHEY and CDR2 is SMNVEV (reference sequence). Trimming removed 4 bases at V and 2 bases at J, with 17 bases between. This CDR3 reads CASSSLYRAPNTGELFF. In DNA, the CDR3 is TGTGCCAGCAGTTCGCTTTACAGGGCACCAAACACCGGGGAGCTGTTTTTT.

The rearrangement joins TRBV7-2 to TRBJ2-7, with D perhaps matching TRBD1 (7 bases). Germline CDR1 is SGHTA and CDR2 is FQGNSA. Trimming shortened V by 5 bases and J by 7 bases, and 12 bases separated the two germline ends. The CDR3 length is 12 residues. The DNA of the CDR3 is TGTGCCAGCAGCGCCCAGGGGGGAGAGCAGTACTTC. It translates to CASSAQGGEQYF.

The J gene is TRBJ2-3, the V gene TRBV28, with 9 positions matching TRBD1. Germline V gene lookup returns CDR1 MDHEN and CDR2 SYDVKM. V gave up 7 bases and J gave up 0 bases; unmatched junction bases: 14. The length of the CDR3 is 18 residues. The CDR3 DNA sequence: TGTGCCAGCACCTCACGCTTCCACGACAGGGGGAGCACAGATACGCAGTATTTT. Protein: CASTSRFHDRGSTDTQYF.

This chain connects TRBV11-2 to TRBJ2-3; 8 nucleotides align to TRBD2. Germline CDR1 and CDR2: SGHAT and FQNNGV. The CDR3 spans 15 residues. J was trimmed by 3 bases and V by 3 bases; bases with no gene match: 5. The CDR3 sequence: CASSFSGTRTDTQYF. The CDR3, as DNA: TGTGCCAGCAGCTTTTCCGGGACTAGAACAGATACGCAGTATTTT.

J is TRBJ1-4 and V is TRBV7-2; the D gene is possibly TRBD1 (6 bases). The V gene lost 2 bases and the J gene lost 8 bases, with 15 bases spanning the gap. The CDR3 extends over 15 amino acids. Germline V gene sequence: CDR1 SGHTA, CDR2 FQGNSA. CDR3 protein: CASSLFSGAREKLFF. CDR3 sequence (DNA): TGTGCCAGCAGCTTATTTTCAGGGGCTCGCGAAAAACTGTTTTTT.

V is TRBV7-8 and J is TRBJ1-2; D call uncertain. Germline V CDR1 and CDR2: SGHVS, FQNEAQ. CDR3 size: 16 residues. Trimming pared 5 bases from V and 4 bases from J, leaving 20 bases between. The CDR3 sequence: CASSPGSSVLSYGYTF. The CDR3 coding sequence is TGTGCCAGCAGCCCCGGGTCTTCGGTCCTCTCCTATGGCTACACCTTC.

The chain has TRBV18 and TRBJ2-2; 8 bases fit TRBD1. CDR1 KGHSH and CDR2 LQKENI come from the germline V gene. Unmatched junction bases numbered 12, after V lost 5 bases and J lost 4 bases. The CDR3 runs to 17 residues. Here the CDR3 reads CASSSQGANIITGELFF. The CDR3 DNA is TGTGCCAGCTCATCCCAGGGGGCGAATATAATCACCGGGGAGCTGTTTTTT. The whole variable domain, remainder taken from reference TRBV18 and TRBJ2-2, is NAGVMQNPRHLVRRRGQEARLRCSPMKGHSHVYWYRQLPEEGLKFMVYLQKENIIDESGMPKERFSAEFPKEGPSILRIQQVVRGDSAAYFCASSSQGANIITGELFFGEGSRLTVL.

The CDR3 DNA is TGTGCCAGCAGTTTTGAGGATTTGGGTGAGCAGTTCTTC. It codes for CASSFEDLGEQFF. The rearrangement joins TRBV27 to TRBJ2-1; D is unclear. The CDR3 covers 13 residues. Germline V gene sequence: CDR1 MNHEY, CDR2 SMNVEV (reference sequence). V was cut by 3 bases and J by 9 bases, with 12 bases left in between.

This clone was counted a single time. This sequence joins TRBV3-1 (or the pseudogene TRBV3-2) and TRBJ1-6, with unresolved D. CDR3 length: 13 residues. Germline values: CDR1 LGHDT, CDR2 YNNKEL (reference sequence). The V end lost 9 bases, the J end lost 13 bases, and 19 bases lay between the germline ends. This CDR3 is CASTDNTGRPLHF. For the CDR3, the DNA is TGTGCCAGTACAGATAACACCGGCCGCCCCCTCCACTTT.

The V gene is TRBV5-6, the J gene TRBJ2-1; 11 nucleotides line up with TRBD2. V was clipped by 4 bases and J by 4 bases; unmatched bases: 7. Germline V lookup: CDR1 SGHDT, CDR2 YYEEEE. The CDR3 has 16 amino acids. CDR3 nucleotide sequence: TGTGCCAGCAGCGGCCCGGGACTAGCGGCGTACAATGAGCAGTTCTTC. Protein: CASSGPGLAAYNEQFF.

CDR3 DNA: TGTGCCAGCAGCTTACAGGGCACTGAAGCTTTCTTT. This gives the protein CASSLQGTEAFF. The V gene is TRBV5-5, the J gene TRBJ1-1; tentatively, D is TRBD1 (6 bases). This CDR3 has 12 residues. V lost 2 bases and J lost 4, with 6 bases in between. Germline assignment: CDR1 SGHKS and CDR2 YYEKEE (reference sequence). The whole variable domain, filled in from reference TRBV5-5 and TRBJ1-1, reads DAGVTQSPTHLIKTRGQQVTLRCSPISGHKSVSWYQQVLGQGPQFIFQYYEKEERGRGNFPDRFSARQFPNYSSELNVNALLLGDSALYLCASSLQGTEAFFGQGTRLTVV.

The chain joins TRBV10-3 to TRBJ1-6; D uncertain. V dropped 5 bases and J dropped 11 bases, with 13 bases sitting between them. Germline V gene data show CDR1 as ENHRY and CDR2 as SYGVKD. CDR3 length: 13 residues. The CDR3 sequence is CAISTNTDAPLHF. CDR3 sequence (DNA): TGTGCCATCAGTACCAATACAGATGCACCCCTCCACTTT.

The gene calls are TRBV6-1 and TRBJ2-2; weak D call: TRBD2 (6 bases). Germline V gene lookup returns CDR1 MNHNS and CDR2 SASEGT. V was cut by 0 bases and J by 6 bases, with 17 bases left in between. This CDR3 is 17 amino acids long. The CDR3 nucleotides read TGTGCCAGCAGTGAAGCGGTAGGGGTAGCGGTCGCCGGGGAGCTGTTTTTT. It is translated as CASSEAVGVAVAGELFF.

This clone is a singleton in its sample. The V and J genes are TRBV6-2 or TRBV6-3 and TRBJ2-3; TRBD1 matches at 8 bases. This CDR3 is built from 13 residues. Germline trimming cut 6 bases from V and 5 bases from J; bases unmatched to any gene: 4. The germline V gene has CDR1 MNHEY and CDR2 SVGEGT. The CDR3 loop reads CASSRGPGDTQYF. The CDR3 nucleotides read TGTGCCAGCAGCAGGGGGCCGGGAGATACGCAGTATTTT.

This chain links TRBV7-2 with TRBJ2-7, with D possibly matching TRBD2 (6 bases). CDR1 and CDR2 (germline): SGHTA, FQGNSA. CDR3 length equals 15 residues. V was shortened by 0 bases and J by 3 bases, with 12 bases between the two germline ends. The CDR3 DNA reads as TGTGCCAGCAGCTTAGCGCTTGTGGGGGGCTACGAGCAGTACTTC. This sequence encodes CASSLALVGGYEQYF.